Below, 32 T cell receptor beta chains from the same sample are listed, as sequenced in a study of T cells after posttransplantation cyclophosphamide. Cells defined as naive were viable CD3+CD4+ or CD3+CD8+ and CCR7+CD45RA+CD45RO-CD95-CD27+CD28+. Produced via immunoSEQ multiplex PCR; TCRdb's table is partial and in-frame only. In the table there are just over 20,000 clones, roughly 98% of which are singletons. Sequences were obtained from naive CD4+ T cells sorted from PBMCs. These receptor sequences come from a man aged 35-49 years in good health, CMV-negative, and a related stem cell transplant donor.

The chain has TRBV7-3 and TRBJ2-1; D gene ambiguous. V was trimmed by 2 bases and J by 5 bases, leaving 4 bases between them. The germline gives CDR1 SGHTA, CDR2 FQGTGA. The CDR3 length is 12 residues. CDR3 region: CASSLFDNEQFF. The CDR3 bases are TGTGCCAGCAGCTTATTCGACAATGAGCAGTTCTTC.

The chain is built from TRBV2 and TRBJ1-5; perhaps TRBD1 as D (5 bases). The germline V and J ends were trimmed by 2 bases and 3 bases, with 8 bases remaining between them. The germline V gene has CDR1 SNHLY and CDR2 FYNNEI. The CDR3 runs to 14 residues. CDR3 loop: CASSEYRNNQPQHF. The CDR3 nucleotides are TGTGCCAGCAGTGAATACAGGAACAATCAGCCCCAGCATTTT.

This clone was seen a single time. The rearrangement joins TRBV7-2 to TRBJ2-7, with a weak D call TRBD2 (6 bases). With 5 bases removed from V and 5 bases from J, the gap between germline ends came to 13 bases. The CDR3 spans 13 residues. Germline V lookup: CDR1 SGHTA, CDR2 FQGNSA. The CDR3 is CASSRGWEDEQYF. The CDR3, as DNA: TGTGCCAGCAGCCGGGGGTGGGAGGACGAGCAGTACTTC.

This chain connects TRBV28 to TRBJ1-2, with D possibly matching TRBD1 (5 bases). Trimming pared 3 bases from V and 2 bases from J, leaving 16 bases between. This CDR3 is 16 amino acids long. Germline CDR1 MDHEN, CDR2 SYDVKM. The CDR3 here is CASSFLGVPKNYGYTF. The CDR3, as DNA: TGTGCCAGCAGTTTCCTAGGGGTGCCCAAGAACTATGGCTACACCTTC.

This chain joins TRBV11-2 and TRBJ1-1; D uncertain. Looked up from germline, CDR1 is SGHAT and CDR2 is FQNNGV. The CDR3 is 13 amino acids. V was clipped by 7 bases and J by 0 bases, with 9 bases between them. CDR3 amino acids: CASKQALNTEAFF. In DNA form, the CDR3 reads TGTGCCAGCAAGCAGGCCCTGAACACTGAAGCTTTCTTT. The full variable domain, rest sourced from reference TRBV11-2 and TRBJ1-1, is EAGVAQSPRYKIIEKRQSVAFWCNPISGHATLYWYQQILGQGPKLLIQFQNNGVVDDSQLPKDRFSAERLKGVDSTLKIQPAKLEDSAVYLCASKQALNTEAFFGQGTRLTVV.

This chain links TRBV7-3 with TRBJ1-1; TRBD1 is a possible D gene (6 bases). Germline assignment: CDR1 SGHTA and CDR2 FQGTGA. The CDR3 length is 15 residues. V lost 5 bases and J lost 5, with 18 bases in between. CDR3 coding DNA: TGTGCCAGCAGCCAAGCGGCGGGGGGCCGGACTGAAGCTTTCTTT. It is translated as CASSQAAGGRTEAFF. Complete variable domain (other parts from reference TRBV7-3 and TRBJ1-1): GAGVSQTPSNKVTEKGKYVELRCDPISGHTALYWYRQSLGQGPEFLIYFQGTGAADDSGLPNDRFFAVRPEGSVSTLKIQRTERGDSAVYLCASSQAAGGRTEAFFGQGTRLTVV.

This clone appeared a single time. The chain recombines TRBV5-1 with TRBJ1-1, with 8 bases matching TRBD1. Germline V gene sequence: CDR1 SGHRS, CDR2 YFSETQ. With V trimmed by 1 base and J by 0 bases, 5 bases remained unmatched. CDR3 length: 16 amino acids. DNA for the CDR3: TGCGCCAGCAGCTTGTTGGGACAGGAGATGAACACTGAAGCTTTCTTT. As protein: CASSLLGQEMNTEAFF.

The rearrangement joins TRBV6-5 to TRBJ2-3, with 7 bases lining up with TRBD2. Germline-derived CDR1 and CDR2 are MNHEY and SVGAGI. J lost 5 bases, V lost 6 bases, and 11 bases had no gene match. The CDR3 is made up of 15 amino acids. This CDR3 reads CASRRLALQGDTQYF. Written as DNA, the CDR3 is TGTGCCAGCAGACGACTAGCACTTCAGGGAGATACGCAGTATTTT.

The CDR3 coding sequence is TGTGCCTGGAGTCCACGGTCGAACACTGAAGCTTTCTTT. This translates into CAWSPRSNTEAFF. V and J are TRBV30 and TRBJ1-1, with D unclear. The CDR3 runs 13 residues. The ends were cut back, 2 bases at V and 1 base at J, with 8 bases in the middle. Germline CDR1 GTSNPN, CDR2 SVGIG (reference sequence).

The V call is TRBV25-1, the J call TRBJ1-5; perhaps TRBD1 as D (5 bases). Trimming stripped 2 bases from V and 7 bases from J, with 9 bases between. CDR1 MGHDK and CDR2 SYGVNS come from the germline V gene. The CDR3 extends over 13 amino acids. The CDR3 DNA sequence: TGTGCCAGCAGTGAACAGGGTTGGCAGCCCCAGCATTTT. Translation: CASSEQGWQPQHF.

The chain employs TRBV10-3 and TRBJ2-1; a weak D match, TRBD1 (5 bases). The CDR3 is 14 amino acids. Germline V CDR1 and CDR2: ENHRY, SYGVKD. V dropped 6 bases and J dropped 1 base, with 10 bases sitting between them. The CDR3 is CAISIAGSYNEQFF. The CDR3 coding sequence is TGTGCCATCAGCATCGCAGGGTCCTACAATGAGCAGTTCTTC.

The chain is built from TRBV5-4 and TRBJ2-1, with 7 bases lining up with TRBD2. V trimming: 4 bases; J trimming: 9 bases; junction bases outside the gene matches: 13. Germline V gene lookup returns CDR1 SGHNT and CDR2 YYREEE (reference sequence). CDR3 length: 15 residues. The CDR3 reads CASSHGGAGVTEQFF. The DNA for the CDR3 is TGTGCCAGCAGCCACGGGGGTGCGGGAGTGACTGAGCAGTTCTTC.

The CDR3 sequence: CAWSVGRQAAFF. CDR3 DNA: TGTGCCTGGAGTGTCGGCAGACAGGCAGCTTTCTTT. The chain couples TRBV30 to TRBJ1-1, with D possibly TRBD1 on 6 matching bases. The CDR3 spans 12 residues. Trimming cost V 0 bases and J 10 bases, with 12 bases left between them. Per germline, CDR1 GTSNPN and CDR2 SVGIG (reference sequence).

The chain employs TRBV19 and TRBJ2-1, with 7 bases fitting TRBD2. J was trimmed by 8 bases and V by 1 base; bases with no gene match: 11. Germline V gene data show CDR1 as LNHDA and CDR2 as SQIVND (reference sequence). There are 16 residues in the CDR3. The CDR3 coding sequence is TGTGCCAGTAGTATAGGGGGCGGGAGAAGACCGGATGAGCAGTTCTTC. This codes for CASSIGGGRRPDEQFF.

V gene TRBV5-4 combines with J gene TRBJ2-2; possible D gene TRBD2, 5 bases. Germline CDR1 is SGHNT and CDR2 is YYREEE (reference sequence). Trimming removed 2 bases from V and 4 bases from J, with 9 bases in between. The CDR3 contains 14 residues. The CDR3 here is CASSLPGSTGELFF. CDR3 DNA: TGTGCCAGCAGCTTACCTGGGAGCACCGGGGAGCTGTTTTTT.

The CDR3 is CALSRGQGNTGELFF. The DNA of the CDR3 is TGTGCCCTGTCCCGGGGACAGGGTAACACCGGGGAGCTGTTTTTT. The chain is built from TRBV10-3 and TRBJ2-2; TRBD1 agrees at 9 bases. CDR3 length: 15 amino acids. The V and J ends lost 11 bases and 2 bases, in that order; junction bases with no gene match: 9. Germline assignment: CDR1 ENHRY and CDR2 SYGVKD.

The rearrangement links TRBV29-1 to TRBJ1-4; D call uncertain. V lost 4 bases and J 8 bases, leaving 8 bases between the germline ends. The CDR3 is made up of 11 amino acids. Germline V gives CDR1 SQVTM, CDR2 ANQGSEA. CDR3 sequence: CSVVVREKLFF. CDR3 DNA: TGCAGCGTTGTAGTACGGGAAAAACTGTTTTTT.

The genes are TRBV27 and TRBJ1-5; 9 nucleotides match TRBD1. V lost 5 bases and J lost 4; bases outside the gene matches: 9. The CDR3 has 16 residues. Looked up from germline, CDR1 is MNHEY and CDR2 is SMNVEV (reference sequence). CDR3 sequence reads: CASSPSGTGRNQPQHF. The CDR3 nucleotides read TGTGCCAGCAGTCCGTCCGGGACAGGGAGGAATCAGCCCCAGCATTTT.

The rearrangement joins TRBV6-4 to TRBJ1-6; D is ambiguous. The germline gives CDR1 MRHNA, CDR2 SNTAGT. V was cut by 0 bases and J by 9 bases, with 6 bases left in between. The CDR3 contains 13 residues. The CDR3 protein is CASSDSVLSPLHF. The CDR3 coding sequence is TGTGCCAGCAGTGACTCGGTACTTTCACCCCTCCACTTT.

V is TRBV28 and J is TRBJ2-1; D perhaps matches TRBD2 (6 bases). Trimming cost V 3 bases and J 5 bases, with 14 bases left between them. Germline CDR1 reads MDHEN; CDR2 reads SYDVKM. The CDR3 runs 15 residues. CDR3 in amino acids: CASSFRDFANNEQFF. The CDR3 DNA is TGTGCCAGCAGTTTCCGGGACTTCGCCAACAATGAGCAGTTCTTC.

V gene TRBV19 combines with J gene TRBJ2-1; 7 nucleotides agree with TRBD2. This CDR3 is built from 16 residues. Trimming took 6 bases from V and 5 from J; bases not matched to a gene: 13. Germline loops: CDR1 LNHDA, CDR2 SQIVND (reference sequence). In nucleotides, the CDR3 is TGTGCCAGTAGGGGCATTGGTCTAGCGGCCGACAATGAGCAGTTCTTC. Protein product: CASRGIGLAADNEQFF.

The chain carries TRBV10-3 and TRBJ1-2, with 7 positions matching TRBD1. V lost 4 bases, J lost 5 bases, and 10 bases stayed unmatched. Germline loops: CDR1 ENHRY, CDR2 SYGVKD. CDR3 size: 15 residues. The CDR3, as DNA: TGTGCCATCAGTGTTTCAGGGGGAGAATGGTATGGCTACACCTTC. It yields the protein CAISVSGGEWYGYTF.

The chain joins TRBV5-4 to TRBJ1-4, with TRBD1 as a possible D gene (5 bases). Germline V gene sequence: CDR1 SGHNT, CDR2 YYREEE (reference sequence). Deletions cut 4 bases from V and 8 bases from J, with 12 bases between. CDR3 length: 13 residues. In DNA, the CDR3 is TGTGCCAGCAGCCTGGGGGTGCGGGAAAAACTGTTTTTT. Its translation: CASSLGVREKLFF.

The chain uses TRBV28 and TRBJ1-2; no definite D call. This CDR3 is 15 amino acids long. Germline loops: CDR1 MDHEN, CDR2 SYDVKM. V was trimmed by 4 bases and J by 0 bases, leaving 12 bases between them. The CDR3: CASSSPGASNYGYTF. The CDR3 DNA reads TGTGCCAGCAGTTCCCCAGGCGCTTCTAACTATGGCTACACCTTC.

The CDR3 loop is CASGLGPTGQETQYF. CDR3 nucleotides: TGTGCTAGTGGTTTGGGCCCCACGGGACAAGAGACCCAGTACTTC. The rearrangement joins TRBV12-5 to TRBJ2-5; a possible D gene is TRBD2 (5 bases). CDR1 LGHNT and CDR2 FRNRAP come from the germline V gene. V shed 1 base and J shed 2 bases, with 11 bases lying between them. The CDR3 consists of 15 residues.

This chain connects TRBV19 to TRBJ2-2; weak D call: TRBD1 (6 bases). Trimming took 5 bases from V and 5 from J, leaving 18 bases between them. Germline values: CDR1 LNHDA, CDR2 SQIVND (reference sequence). The CDR3 extends over 16 amino acids. CDR3 loop: CASSPWGRGFTGELFF. CDR3 nucleotide sequence: TGTGCCAGTAGTCCTTGGGGCAGGGGATTTACCGGGGAGCTGTTTTTT.

The chain has TRBV5-8 and TRBJ2-1, with 9 positions matching TRBD2. Germline CDR1 SGHTS, CDR2 YDEGEE. The junction had 5 bases not matched to a gene; V was cut back by 0 bases and J by 7 bases. The CDR3 runs to 15 residues. DNA for the CDR3: TGTGCCAGCAGCTTGGCCGGCCTAGCGGGGAATGAGCAGTTCTTC. Protein sequence: CASSLAGLAGNEQFF. The variable domain in full, with the rest retrieved from reference TRBV5-8 and TRBJ2-1, is EAGVTQSPTHLIKTRGQQATLRCSPISGHTSVYWYQQALGLGLQFLLWYDEGEERNRGNFPPRFSGRQFPNYSSELNVNALELEDSALYLCASSLAGLAGNEQFFGPGTRLTVL.

Turning to this clone: Other nucleotide sequences in the sample specify the same CDR3. V gene TRBV19 combines with J gene TRBJ1-1, with 8 bases fitting TRBD1. The CDR3 covers 13 residues. The J segment lost 3 bases and the V segment lost 4 bases, leaving 1 base of the junction unmatched. Germline-derived CDR1 and CDR2 are LNHDA and SQIVND (reference sequence). This chain's CDR3 is CASSTTGDTEAFF. The CDR3 DNA reads TGTGCCAGTAGTACGACAGGGGACACTGAAGCTTTCTTT.

This clone has just one count. The V call is TRBV5-1, the J call TRBJ1-2, with 8 bases aligning to TRBD1. The CDR3 sequence is 15 residues long. Germline CDR1 and CDR2: SGHRS and YFSETQ. Trimming cost V 1 base and J 0 bases; bases outside gene matches: 2. The CDR3 reads CASSLQGAPNYGYTF. As DNA, the CDR3 is TGCGCCAGCAGCTTGCAGGGGGCGCCTAACTATGGCTACACCTTC.

A single count supports this clone. This chain connects TRBV7-6 to TRBJ2-7; tentative D call: TRBD1 (5 bases). V was clipped by 6 bases and J by 1 base, with 16 bases between them. The CDR3 totals 15 residues. CDR1 and CDR2 from the germline V gene are SGHVS and FNYEAQ. The chain's CDR3 is CASSLGVDGSYEQYF. Here the CDR3 DNA reads TGTGCCAGCAGTCTAGGGGTGGACGGATCCTACGAGCAGTACTTC.

Of note for this clone: The sample has other DNA sequences that encode this CDR3 too. V gene TRBV4-1 combines with J gene TRBJ1-4, with 11 bases matching TRBD1. The CDR3 covers 21 residues. CDR1 and CDR2 (germline): MGHRA, YSYEKL. V gave up 3 bases and J gave up 2 bases; unmatched junction bases: 17. The CDR3 protein is CASSQDPMGQGDGPTNEKLFF. As DNA, the CDR3 is TGCGCCAGCAGCCAGGATCCCATGGGACAGGGGGATGGTCCCACTAATGAAAAACTGTTTTTT.

This clone was found once. This sequence joins TRBV19 and TRBJ1-1; D remains ambiguous. With 4 bases removed from V and 7 bases from J, the gap between germline ends came to 16 bases. The germline gives CDR1 LNHDA, CDR2 SQIVND (reference sequence). The CDR3 covers 14 residues. CDR3 sequence (DNA): TGTGCCAGTAGTAGTTGGGAGGAAAAGGGTGAAGCTTTCTTT. Amino acids: CASSSWEEKGEAFF.